The 21 T cell receptor beta chains listed next were all sequenced from one sample in a study of control samples from healthy donors and cancer patients (dated by TCRdb to 2020 to 2022). Libraries came from the immunoSEQ multiplex PCR assay. What TCRdb holds here is the immuneACCESS table cut down to in-frame rearrangements. Part of the clones is not present; checked against another copy, under half of the missing clones reflect an unresolved V gene, and the others are unexplained. This sample lists tens of thousands of clones; under 85% were detected once. Roughly 14% of the sample lies in the top ten. Material for sequencing was blood. The source is a man between 60 and 75 years old in good health.

The genes are TRBV7-3 and TRBJ1-2; tentative D call: TRBD1 (6 bases). Germline-derived CDR1 and CDR2 are SGHTA and FQGTGA. This CDR3 has 16 amino acids. Trimming stripped 2 bases from V and 2 bases from J, with 15 bases between. CDR3 bases: TGTGCCAGCAGCTTAGAAATGGGGGGCAGGAACTATGGCTACACCTTC. It specifies CASSLEMGGRNYGYTF.

This clone is a singleton in its sample. The rearrangement uses TRBV25-1 and TRBJ1-2; the match to TRBD1 covers 7 bases. V lost 1 base, J lost 6 bases, and 5 bases stayed unmatched. Germline V gene sequence: CDR1 MGHDK, CDR2 SYGVNS. CDR3 size: 14 residues. Here the CDR3 DNA reads TGTGCCAGCAGTGAATTAGAGGGGGCAGATGGCTACACCTTC. This codes for CASSELEGADGYTF.

The chain combines TRBV5-4 with TRBJ2-5, with D perhaps matching TRBD2 (5 bases). The V gene lost 4 bases and the J gene lost 5 bases, with 18 bases spanning the gap. This CDR3 has 15 residues. Germline loops: CDR1 SGHNT, CDR2 YYREEE (reference sequence). This CDR3 reads CASSRGSGSSETQYF. The CDR3 region has the DNA TGTGCCAGCAGCCGAGGGTCGGGGTCAAGCGAGACCCAGTACTTC.

There are a few counts of this clone. This chain connects TRBV3-1 (or the pseudogene TRBV3-2) to TRBJ1-2, with D perhaps TRBD1 (6 bases). V was shortened by 3 bases and J by 7 bases, with 15 bases between the two germline ends. Germline loops: CDR1 LGHDT, CDR2 YNNKEL (reference sequence). The CDR3 has 14 amino acids. In DNA form, the CDR3 reads TGTGCCAGCAGCCAGGACCTAGGGGGGCTTGGCTACACCTTC. Encoded protein: CASSQDLGGLGYTF.

The chain combines TRBV6-5 with TRBJ2-3; tentative D call: TRBD1 (6 bases). Germline lookup yields CDR1 MNHEY and CDR2 SVGAGI. CDR3 length: 14 residues. V lost 6 bases to trimming and J lost 0 bases, with 10 bases between them. The CDR3 is CASSLDRSTDTQYF. In DNA form, the CDR3 reads TGTGCCAGCAGCCTTGACAGGAGCACAGATACGCAGTATTTT.

The chain has TRBV5-1 and TRBJ2-1; D might be TRBD1 (6 bases). Germline loops: CDR1 SGHRS, CDR2 YFSETQ. This CDR3 is 16 amino acids long. The germline V and J ends were trimmed by 4 bases and 0 bases, with 14 bases remaining between them. The CDR3 bases are TGCGCCAGCAGCCCAGATGGACAGTCCTCCTACAATGAGCAGTTCTTC. This codes for CASSPDGQSSYNEQFF.

The chain links TRBV30 to TRBJ2-7, with 10 bases lining up with TRBD2. This CDR3 is 12 amino acids long. The germline V gene encodes CDR1 GTSNPN and CDR2 SVGIG (reference sequence). The ends lost 5 bases at V and 2 bases at J; junction bases unmatched: 0. CDR3 in DNA: TGTGCCTGGGGGACTAGCGCCTACGAGCAGTACTTC. Its translation is CAWGTSAYEQYF.

DNA for the CDR3: TGTGCCAGCAGTTACTCCGGATGGGGTCAGCCCCAGCATTTT. It encodes CASSYSGWGQPQHF. This chain joins TRBV6-5 and TRBJ1-5; no clear D gene. CDR1 and CDR2 (germline): MNHEY, SVGAGI. The CDR3 contains 14 residues. The germline V and J ends were trimmed by 0 bases and 6 bases, with 9 bases remaining between them.

J is TRBJ1-2 and V is TRBV13; D call uncertain. The CDR3 has 12 amino acids. From germline, CDR1 is PRHDT and CDR2 FYEKMQ (reference sequence). The V and J ends lost 1 base and 5 bases respectively, with 5 bases between them. This chain's CDR3 is CASSLAGYGYTF. The CDR3 DNA sequence: TGTGCCAGCAGCTTAGCCGGATATGGCTACACCTTC. Full variable domain (outside the CDR3, taken from reference TRBV13 and TRBJ1-2): AAGVIQSPRHLIKEKRETATLKCYPIPRHDTVYWYQQGPGQDPQFLISFYEKMQSDKGSIPDRFSAQQFSDYHSELNMSSLELGDSALYFCASSLAGYGYTFGSGTRLTVV.

The CDR3 coding sequence is TGTGCCAGCAGCCAGACTAGCATCCCCTACGAGCAGTACTTC. Its translation: CASSQTSIPYEQYF. The chain uses TRBV7-9 and TRBJ2-7; TRBD2 matches 7 bases. CDR3 length equals 14 residues. Germline CDR1 and CDR2: SEHNR and FQNEAQ (reference sequence). The junction had 6 bases not matched to a gene; V was cut back by 5 bases and J by 2 bases.

The chain joins TRBV28 to TRBJ1-5; 8 positions agree with TRBD1. V trimming: 4 bases; J trimming: 4 bases; junction bases outside the gene matches: 3. Germline V gene lookup returns CDR1 MDHEN and CDR2 SYDVKM. The CDR3 contains 14 residues. In nucleotides, the CDR3 is TGTGCCAGCAGTTCTCGGACAGGGAATCAGCCCCAGCATTTT. Amino acids: CASSSRTGNQPQHF.

To note about this clone: This same CDR3 is encoded by further DNA sequences in the sample. The CDR3 spells CASRRQGLTEAFF. The CDR3 DNA reads as TGTGCCAGCAGGAGACAGGGTCTGACTGAAGCTTTCTTT. The V call is TRBV2, the J call TRBJ1-1, with 7 bases matching TRBD1. The CDR3 runs to 13 residues. The germline V gene has CDR1 SNHLY and CDR2 FYNNEI. The V and J ends lost 6 bases and 5 bases, in that order; junction bases with no gene match: 6.

The genes are TRBV7-9 and TRBJ1-1, with a tentative D call TRBD1 (5 bases). V was shortened by 2 bases and J by 1 base, with 8 bases between the two germline ends. Germline V gene data show CDR1 as SEHNR and CDR2 as FQNEAQ (reference sequence). The CDR3 has 14 residues. CDR3 residues: CASSLKGPNTEAFF. For the CDR3, the DNA is TGTGCCAGCAGCTTAAAGGGGCCGAACACTGAAGCTTTCTTT.

CDR3 DNA: TGCAGCGTTGGCGGAGGTTTGGATTCACCCCTCCACTTT. It yields the protein CSVGGGLDSPLHF. The V gene is TRBV29-1, the J gene TRBJ1-6; unclear D gene. In germline, CDR1 is SQVTM, CDR2 ANQGSEA. V lost 4 bases, J lost 8 bases, and 12 bases lay in between. CDR3 size: 13 residues.

This sequence joins TRBV27 and TRBJ1-1; D remains unclear. Germline loops: CDR1 MNHEY, CDR2 SMNVEV (reference sequence). V was pared by 5 bases and J by 1 base, with 20 bases between. The CDR3 length is 17 residues. The CDR3 bases are TGTGCCAGCAGTCCATCCCGTTTTGGTTGGCAGAACACTGAAGCTTTCTTT. The encoded protein is CASSPSRFGWQNTEAFF.

The chain is built from TRBV19 and TRBJ2-1; 14 nucleotides align to TRBD2. Per the germline V gene, CDR1 is LNHDA and CDR2 is SQIVND (reference sequence). The CDR3 consists of 18 residues. J lost 3 bases, V lost 3 bases, and 7 bases had no gene match. Here the CDR3 DNA reads TGTGCCAGTAGTATGTTTGGGACTAGCGGGAGCATCTACAATGAGCAGTTCTTC. Protein: CASSMFGTSGSIYNEQFF.

A note on this clone: This CDR3 is also generated by other DNA sequences in the sample. The CDR3 sequence is CASSELQGANEKLFF. CDR3 nucleotide sequence: TGTGCCAGCAGTGAATTGCAGGGTGCTAATGAAAAACTGTTTTTT. This chain joins TRBV25-1 and TRBJ1-4; possible D gene TRBD1, 5 bases. The germline V gene encodes CDR1 MGHDK and CDR2 SYGVNS. V gave up 1 base and J gave up 3 bases, with 9 bases separating them. This CDR3 spans 15 amino acids.

The chain combines TRBV2 with TRBJ2-7; no reliable D call. Germline V lookup: CDR1 SNHLY, CDR2 FYNNEI. This CDR3 contains 10 residues. V dropped 4 bases and J dropped 4 bases, with 2 bases sitting between them. The CDR3 sequence: CASSGYEQYF. CDR3 DNA: TGTGCCAGCAGTGGTTACGAGCAGTACTTC. Based on the CDR3 plus reference TRBV2 and TRBJ2-7, the full variable domain is EPEVTQTPSHQVTQMGQEVILRCVPISNHLYFYWYRQILGQKVEFLVSFYNNEISEKSEIFDDQFSVERPDGSNFTLKIRSTKLEDSAMYFCASSGYEQYFGPGTRLTVT.

J is TRBJ2-3 and V is TRBV10-3, with D possibly matching TRBD1 (6 bases). The CDR3 has 11 residues. From germline, CDR1 is ENHRY and CDR2 SYGVKD. Between the trimmed V and J ends, which lost 8 bases and 7 bases, there was a span of 10 bases. CDR3 in DNA: TGTGCCATCCTAGGGGGTAATACGCAGTATTTT. Translation: CAILGGNTQYF.

The chain is built from TRBV5-6 and TRBJ2-7; possible D gene TRBD1, 6 bases. CDR3 length: 16 residues. Germline-derived CDR1 and CDR2 are SGHDT and YYEEEE. Trimming left V 0 bases short and J 4 bases short, with 17 bases between. CDR3 sequence reads: CASSLDRDMVMYEQYF. DNA of the CDR3: TGTGCCAGCAGCTTGGACCGGGACATGGTTATGTACGAGCAGTACTTC.

This chain uses TRBV2 with TRBJ2-3; a possible D gene is TRBD2 (5 bases). V gave up 3 bases and J gave up 8 bases, with 9 bases separating them. The CDR3 has 12 amino acids. Germline V gene sequence: CDR1 SNHLY, CDR2 FYNNEI. The DNA for the CDR3 is TGTGCCAGCAGTGATGCGGGTCTTACGCAGTATTTT. Translating gives CASSDAGLTQYF.